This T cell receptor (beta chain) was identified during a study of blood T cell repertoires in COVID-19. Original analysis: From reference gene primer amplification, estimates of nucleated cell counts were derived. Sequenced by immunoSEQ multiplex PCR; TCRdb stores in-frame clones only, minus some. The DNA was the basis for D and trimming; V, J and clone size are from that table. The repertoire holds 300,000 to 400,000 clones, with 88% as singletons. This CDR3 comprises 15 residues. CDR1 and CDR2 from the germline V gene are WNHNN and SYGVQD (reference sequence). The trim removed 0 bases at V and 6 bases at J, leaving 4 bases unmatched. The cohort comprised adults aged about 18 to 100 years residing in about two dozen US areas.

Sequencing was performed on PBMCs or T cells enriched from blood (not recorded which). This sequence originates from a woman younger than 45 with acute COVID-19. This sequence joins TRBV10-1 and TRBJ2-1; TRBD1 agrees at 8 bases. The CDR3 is CASSESGTGLNEQFF. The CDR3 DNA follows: TGCGCCAGCAGTGAGTCCGGGACAGGTCTCAATGAGCAGTTCTTC.